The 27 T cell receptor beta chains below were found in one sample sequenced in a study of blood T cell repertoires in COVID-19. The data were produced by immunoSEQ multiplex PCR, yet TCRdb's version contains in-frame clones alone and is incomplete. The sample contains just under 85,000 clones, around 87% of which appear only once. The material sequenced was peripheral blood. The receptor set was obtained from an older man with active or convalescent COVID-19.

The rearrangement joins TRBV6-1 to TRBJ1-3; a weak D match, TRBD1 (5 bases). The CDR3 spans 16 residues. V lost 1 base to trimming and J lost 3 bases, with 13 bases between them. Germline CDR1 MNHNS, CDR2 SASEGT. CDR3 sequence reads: CASSEVMGQGGNTIYF. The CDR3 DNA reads TGTGCCAGCAGTGAAGTAATGGGGCAAGGTGGAAACACCATATATTTT.

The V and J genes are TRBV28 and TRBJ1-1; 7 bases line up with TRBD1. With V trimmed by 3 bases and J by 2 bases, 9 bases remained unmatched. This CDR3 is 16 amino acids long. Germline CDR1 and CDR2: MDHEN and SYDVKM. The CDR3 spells CASSFTGALGNTEAFF. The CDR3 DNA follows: TGTGCCAGCAGTTTTACAGGGGCGTTGGGTAACACTGAAGCTTTCTTT. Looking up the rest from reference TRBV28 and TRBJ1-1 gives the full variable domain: DVKVTQSSRYLVKRTGEKVFLECVQDMDHENMFWYRQDPGLGLRLIYFSYDVKMKEKGDIPEGYSVSREKKERFSLILESASTNQTSMYLCASSFTGALGNTEAFFGQGTRLTVV.

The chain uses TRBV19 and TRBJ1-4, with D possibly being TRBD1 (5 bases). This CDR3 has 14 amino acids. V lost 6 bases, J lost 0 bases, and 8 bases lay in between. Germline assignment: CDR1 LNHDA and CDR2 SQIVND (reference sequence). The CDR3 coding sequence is TGTGCCAGTAGCCGGACAACAACTAATGAAAAACTGTTTTTT. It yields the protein CASSRTTTNEKLFF.

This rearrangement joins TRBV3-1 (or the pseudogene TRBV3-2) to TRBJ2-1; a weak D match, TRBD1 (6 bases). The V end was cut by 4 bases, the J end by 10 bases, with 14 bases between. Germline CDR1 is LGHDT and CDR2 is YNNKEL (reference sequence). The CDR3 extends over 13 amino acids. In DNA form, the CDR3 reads TGTGCCAGCAGCCGCCGGACAGTGAGCGAGCAGTTCTTC. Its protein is CASSRRTVSEQFF.

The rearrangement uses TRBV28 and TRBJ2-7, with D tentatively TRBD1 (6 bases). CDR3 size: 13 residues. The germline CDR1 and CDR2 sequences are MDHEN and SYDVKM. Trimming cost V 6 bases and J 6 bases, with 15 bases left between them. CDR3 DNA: TGTGCCAGCAGGACTACAGGGCTTGCCGAGCAGTACGTC. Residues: CASRTTGLAEQYV.

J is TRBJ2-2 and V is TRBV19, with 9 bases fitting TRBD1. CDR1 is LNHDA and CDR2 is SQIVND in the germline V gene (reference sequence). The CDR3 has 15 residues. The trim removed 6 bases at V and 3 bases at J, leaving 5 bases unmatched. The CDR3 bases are TGTGCCAGTAGGGGGACAGGGAGGCACACCGGGGAGCTGTTTTTT. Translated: CASRGTGRHTGELFF.

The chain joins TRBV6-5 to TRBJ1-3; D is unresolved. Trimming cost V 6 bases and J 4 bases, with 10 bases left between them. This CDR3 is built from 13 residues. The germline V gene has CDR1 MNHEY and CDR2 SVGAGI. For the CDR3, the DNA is TGTGCCAGCAGGAGGGCCCCAGGAAACACCATATATTTT. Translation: CASRRAPGNTIYF.

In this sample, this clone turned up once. In DNA form, the CDR3 reads TGTGCCACCTCTGTTAGGAGTGCGAACACCGGGGAGCTGTTTTTT. This translates into CATSVRSANTGELFF. The gene calls are TRBV24-1 and TRBJ2-2, with no clear D. This CDR3 has 15 amino acids. Trimming took 9 bases from V and 0 from J, leaving 13 bases between them. Looked up from germline, CDR1 is KGHDR and CDR2 is SFDVKD.

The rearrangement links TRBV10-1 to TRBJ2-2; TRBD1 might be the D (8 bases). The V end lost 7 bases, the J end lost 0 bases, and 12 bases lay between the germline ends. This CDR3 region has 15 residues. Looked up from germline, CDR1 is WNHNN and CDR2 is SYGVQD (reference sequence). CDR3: CASNRGGANTGELFF. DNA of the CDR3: TGCGCCAGCAACAGGGGGGGCGCGAACACCGGGGAGCTGTTTTTT.

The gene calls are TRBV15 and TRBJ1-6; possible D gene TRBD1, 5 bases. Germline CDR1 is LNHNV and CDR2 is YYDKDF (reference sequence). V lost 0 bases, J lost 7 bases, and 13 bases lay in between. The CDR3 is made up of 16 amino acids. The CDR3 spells CATSRDLTEVNSPLHF. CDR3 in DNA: TGTGCCACCAGCAGAGATCTGACAGAGGTGAATTCACCCCTCCACTTT.

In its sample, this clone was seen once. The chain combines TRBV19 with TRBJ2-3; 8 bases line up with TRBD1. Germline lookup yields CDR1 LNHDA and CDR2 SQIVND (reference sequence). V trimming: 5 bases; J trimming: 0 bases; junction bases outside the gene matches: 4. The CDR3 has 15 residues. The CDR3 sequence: CASSDRDRSTDTQYF. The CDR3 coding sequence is TGTGCCAGTAGTGACCGGGACAGGAGCACAGATACGCAGTATTTT.

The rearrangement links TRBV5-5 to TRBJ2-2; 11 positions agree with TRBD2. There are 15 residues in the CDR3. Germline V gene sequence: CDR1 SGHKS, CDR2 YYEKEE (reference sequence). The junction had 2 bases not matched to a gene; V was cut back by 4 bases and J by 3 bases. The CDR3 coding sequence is TGTGCCAGCAGCCAACTAGCGGGAGACACCGGGGAGCTGTTTTTT. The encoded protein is CASSQLAGDTGELFF.

This CDR3 is CASSQDGRGFF. CDR3 coding DNA: TGTGCCAGCAGTCAGGACGGCCGGGGGTTCTTC. This chain joins TRBV28 and TRBJ2-1, with a weak D call TRBD2 (5 bases). The V gene lost 5 bases and the J gene lost 15 bases, with 14 bases spanning the gap. CDR3 size: 11 residues. CDR1 is MDHEN and CDR2 is SYDVKM in the germline V gene.

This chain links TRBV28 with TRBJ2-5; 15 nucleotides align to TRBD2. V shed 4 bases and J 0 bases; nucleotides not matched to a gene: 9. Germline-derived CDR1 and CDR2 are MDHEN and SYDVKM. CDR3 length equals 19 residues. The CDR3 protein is CASSSHGLAGGIYQETQYF. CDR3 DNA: TGTGCCAGCAGTTCCCACGGACTAGCGGGAGGGATCTACCAAGAGACCCAGTACTTC. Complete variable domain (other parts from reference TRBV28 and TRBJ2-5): DVKVTQSSRYLVKRTGEKVFLECVQDMDHENMFWYRQDPGLGLRLIYFSYDVKMKEKGDIPEGYSVSREKKERFSLILESASTNQTSMYLCASSSHGLAGGIYQETQYFGPGTRLLVL.

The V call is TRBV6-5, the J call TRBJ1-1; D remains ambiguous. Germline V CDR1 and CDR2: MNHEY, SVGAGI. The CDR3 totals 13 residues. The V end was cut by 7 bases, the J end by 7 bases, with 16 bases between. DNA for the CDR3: TGTGCCAGCAACCCCACCTTCGGGAGTGAAGCTTTCTTT. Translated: CASNPTFGSEAFF.

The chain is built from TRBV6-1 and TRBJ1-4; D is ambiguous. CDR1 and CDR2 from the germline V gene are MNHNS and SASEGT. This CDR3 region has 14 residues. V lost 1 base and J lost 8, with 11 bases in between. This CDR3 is CASSEDPGREKLFF. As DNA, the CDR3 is TGTGCCAGCAGTGAAGATCCGGGTAGGGAAAAACTGTTTTTT.

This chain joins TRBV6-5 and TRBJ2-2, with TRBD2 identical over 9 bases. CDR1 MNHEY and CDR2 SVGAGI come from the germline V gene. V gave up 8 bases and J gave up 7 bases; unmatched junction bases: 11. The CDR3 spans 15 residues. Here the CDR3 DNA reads TGTGCCAGCCAGGCCCCACTAGCGGGTTTCGGGGAGCTGTTTTTT. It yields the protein CASQAPLAGFGELFF.

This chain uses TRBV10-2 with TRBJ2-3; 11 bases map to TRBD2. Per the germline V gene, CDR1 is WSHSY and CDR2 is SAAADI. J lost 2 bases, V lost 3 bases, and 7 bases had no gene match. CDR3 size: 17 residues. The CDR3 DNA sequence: TGCGCCAGCAGTGACCCGGGACTAGCGGCGACCACAGATACGCAGTATTTT. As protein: CASSDPGLAATTDTQYF.

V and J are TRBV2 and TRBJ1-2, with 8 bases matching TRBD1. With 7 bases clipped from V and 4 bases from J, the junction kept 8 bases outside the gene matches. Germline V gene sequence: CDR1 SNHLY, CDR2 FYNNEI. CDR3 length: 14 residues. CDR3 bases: TGTGCCAGCACACGACAGGGGATGGCCTATGGCTACACCTTC. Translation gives CASTRQGMAYGYTF.

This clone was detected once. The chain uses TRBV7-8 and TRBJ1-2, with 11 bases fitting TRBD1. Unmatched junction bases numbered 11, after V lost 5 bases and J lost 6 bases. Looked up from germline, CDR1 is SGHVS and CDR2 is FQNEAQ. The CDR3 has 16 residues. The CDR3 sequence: CASSQPDGQGADGYTF. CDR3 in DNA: TGTGCCAGCAGCCAACCAGACGGACAGGGGGCGGATGGCTACACCTTC.

CDR3: CASRSRARSTGELFF. CDR3 DNA: TGTGCCAGTAGATCCAGGGCGCGTAGCACCGGGGAGCTGTTTTTT. The V call is TRBV19, the J call TRBJ2-2; the D gene is possibly TRBD1 (5 bases). The CDR3 consists of 15 residues. CDR1 is LNHDA and CDR2 is SQIVND in the germline V gene (reference sequence). Deletions cut 6 bases from V and 4 bases from J, with 15 bases between. Full variable domain (outside the CDR3, taken from reference TRBV19 and TRBJ2-2): DGGITQSPKYLFRKEGQNVTLSCEQNLNHDAMYWYRQDPGQGLRLIYYSQIVNDFQKGDIAEGYSVSREKKESFPLTVTSAQKNPTAFYLCASRSRARSTGELFFGEGSRLTVL.

This CDR3 is CASSRGQGAGAFF. In DNA, the CDR3 is TGTGCCAGTAGCCGGGGACAGGGGGCTGGAGCTTTCTTT. This chain links TRBV19 with TRBJ1-1; TRBD1 matches 12 bases. Germline V gene sequence: CDR1 LNHDA, CDR2 SQIVND (reference sequence). The trim removed 6 bases at V and 10 bases at J, leaving 6 bases unmatched. The length of the CDR3 is 13 residues.

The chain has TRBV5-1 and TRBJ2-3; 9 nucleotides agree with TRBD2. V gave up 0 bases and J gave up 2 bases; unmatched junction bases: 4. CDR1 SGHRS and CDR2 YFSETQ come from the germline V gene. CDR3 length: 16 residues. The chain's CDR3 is CASSLGTSVVTDTQYF. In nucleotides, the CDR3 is TGCGCCAGCAGCTTGGGGACTAGCGTAGTCACAGATACGCAGTATTTT.

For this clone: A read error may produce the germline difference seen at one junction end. The CDR3 is CASSNLAVPYNEQFF. The CDR3 DNA follows: TGTGCTAGCAGCAATCTAGCGGTTCCCTACAATGAGCAGTTCTTC. The rearrangement joins TRBV7-7 to TRBJ2-1, with 7 bases lining up with TRBD2. CDR1 and CDR2 (germline): SSHAT, FNYEAQ (reference sequence). CDR3 length: 15 residues.

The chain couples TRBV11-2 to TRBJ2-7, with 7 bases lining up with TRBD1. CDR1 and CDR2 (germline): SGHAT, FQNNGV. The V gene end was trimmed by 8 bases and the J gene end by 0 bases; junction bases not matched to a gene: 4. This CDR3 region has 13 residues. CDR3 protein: CASRGTDSYEQYV. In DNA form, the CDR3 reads TGTGCCAGCCGAGGGACAGACTCCTACGAGCAGTACGTC.

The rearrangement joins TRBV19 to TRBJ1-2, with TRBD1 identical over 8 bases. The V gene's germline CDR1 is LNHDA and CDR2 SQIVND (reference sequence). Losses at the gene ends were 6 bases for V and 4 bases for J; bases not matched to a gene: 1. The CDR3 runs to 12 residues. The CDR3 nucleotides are TGTGCCAGTAGCGGACAGGGCTATGGCTACACCTTC. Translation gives CASSGQGYGYTF. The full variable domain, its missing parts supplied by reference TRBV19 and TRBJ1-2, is DGGITQSPKYLFRKEGQNVTLSCEQNLNHDAMYWYRQDPGQGLRLIYYSQIVNDFQKGDIAEGYSVSREKKESFPLTVTSAQKNPTAFYLCASSGQGYGYTFGSGTRLTVV.

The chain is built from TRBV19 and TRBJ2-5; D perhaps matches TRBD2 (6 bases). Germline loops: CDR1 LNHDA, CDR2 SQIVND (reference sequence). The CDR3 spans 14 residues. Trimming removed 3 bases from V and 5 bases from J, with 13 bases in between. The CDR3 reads CASSINPGVETQYF. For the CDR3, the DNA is TGTGCCAGTAGTATCAACCCGGGAGTGGAGACCCAGTACTTC.